The rows below give T cell receptor beta chains drawn from one sample of a study of spatial heterogeneity in lung cancer. TCRdb processed the 5' RACE reads anew with MiXCR; each CDR3 protein has one entry. The sample lists more than 75,000 distinct CDR3 sequences; over 10% were seen once. The sample was PBMCs, taken at surgery. The receptors come from a male donor with early-stage non-small cell lung cancer. The CDR3 runs from the conserved cysteine through the conserved F or W. D genes are given only for firm matches. A row's size may be missing; if present it is once, few, many or a size class.

clone_size,d_call,v_call,j_call,cdr3_aa,cdr3_nt
NA,TRBD2,TRBV7-9,TRBJ2-2,CASSPRLAGRGTEELFF,TGTGCCAGCAGCCCTCGACTAGCGGGGCGAGGGACCGAGGAGCTGTTTTTT
NA,NA,TRBV20-1,TRBJ2-3,CSARHRALGGDTQYF,TGCAGTGCTAGACACCGGGCCCTGGGGGGAGATACGCAGTATTTT
NA,TRBD2,TRBV11-2,TRBJ2-5,CASSLRSGGGLYQETQYF,TGTGCCAGCAGCTTGAGGTCGGGCGGGGGTTTGTACCAAGAGACCCAGTACTTC
few,NA,TRBV6-2/TRBV6-3,TRBJ2-5,CASSYSRQRETQYF,TGTGCCAGCAGTTACTCAAGGCAGAGGGAGACCCAGTACTTC
NA,NA,TRBV21-1,TRBJ2-1,CASSAPGVIRNEQFF,TGTGCCAGCAGCGCCCCAGGGGTTATTAGAAATGAGCAGTTCTTC
NA,NA,TRBV30,TRBJ2-7,CAWSPGEASYEQYF,TGTGCCTGGAGTCCCGGCGAGGCCTCCTACGAGCAGTACTTC
NA,TRBD2,TRBV5-1,TRBJ2-1,CASSSRSGGSSYNEQFF,TGCGCCAGCAGCTCTCGTAGCGGGGGTAGCTCCTACAATGAGCAGTTCTTC
many,NA,TRBV25-1,TRBJ2-3,CASKARGTDTQYF,TGTGCCAGCAAGGCTAGGGGCACAGATACGCAGTATTTT
few,NA,TRBV7-2,TRBJ2-3,CASSLGTTIPSTDTQYF,TGTGCCAGCAGCTTAGGGACAACCATTCCTAGCACAGATACGCAGTATTTT
many,TRBD1,TRBV7-2,TRBJ1-5,CASSSSAPDDGRGFDSNQPQHF,TGTGCCAGCAGCTCCTCGGCCCCCGATGACGGCAGGGGGTTTGATAGCAATCAGCCCCAGCATTTT
many,NA,TRBV10-3,TRBJ1-1,CAISEFEGNTEAFF,TGTGCCATCAGTGAGTTTGAGGGGAACACTGAAGCTTTCTTT
NA,NA,TRBV7-9,TRBJ1-1,CASSLAGRVPEAFF,TGTGCCAGCAGCTTAGCTGGTAGGGTTCCTGAAGCTTTCTTT
NA,TRBD1,TRBV11-2,TRBJ1-1,CASSLSTGKTEAFF,TGTGCCAGCAGCCTTTCGACAGGGAAGACTGAAGCTTTCTTT
NA,TRBD1,TRBV6-1,TRBJ1-3,CASSLDRGPGNTIYF,TGTGCCAGCAGCTTGGACAGGGGGCCTGGAAACACCATATATTTT
few,NA,TRBV29-1,TRBJ2-2,CSALWGPNGELFF,TGCAGCGCTCTCTGGGGGCCGAACGGGGAGCTGTTTTTT
few,TRBD2,TRBV24-1,TRBJ2-1,CATSGAGGESYNEQFF,TGTGCCACCAGCGGAGCGGGAGGGGAGTCCTACAATGAGCAGTTCTTC
few,NA,TRBV19,TRBJ1-1,CASSDPRPLNTEAFF,TGTGCCAGTAGTGACCCCCGGCCCCTGAACACTGAAGCTTTCTTT
NA,NA,TRBV11-2,TRBJ1-2,CASSLIRDWGYGYTF,TGTGCCAGCAGCTTAATAAGGGATTGGGGCTATGGCTACACCTTC
few,NA,TRBV7-9,TRBJ2-5,CASSRGPYQETQYF,TGTGCCAGCAGCCGAGGACCGTACCAAGAGACCCAGTACTTC
NA,TRBD1,TRBV25-1,TRBJ2-7,CASSGYSGQEIEQYF,TGTGCCAGCAGTGGATATTCCGGACAGGAGATCGAGCAGTACTTC
many,NA,TRBV5-1,TRBJ2-1,CASSLRNEQFF,TGCGCCAGCAGCTTACGTAATGAGCAGTTCTTC
many,TRBD2,TRBV6-6,TRBJ2-1,CASSSQTGTSYYNEQFF,TGTGCCAGCAGTTCCCAAACCGGGACTAGCTACTACAATGAGCAGTTCTTC
NA,NA,TRBV5-1,TRBJ2-3,CASSFSGPDTQYF,TGCGCCAGCAGCTTCTCAGGGCCCGATACGCAGTATTTT
many,NA,TRBV29-1,TRBJ1-1,CSAERSVNTEAFF,TGCAGCGCCGAACGGTCGGTGAACACTGAAGCTTTCTTT
NA,TRBD1,TRBV3-1,TRBJ2-2,CASAQGAKQGNTGELFF,TGTGCCAGCGCTCAGGGGGCAAAGCAGGGAAACACCGGGGAGCTGTTTTTT
NA,TRBD1,TRBV20-1,TRBJ1-1,CSASDRASAEAFF,TGCAGTGCTAGCGACAGGGCAAGCGCTGAAGCTTTCTTT
NA,NA,TRBV29-1,TRBJ2-5,CSVGQGYRQETQYF,TGCAGCGTTGGGCAGGGGTACCGTCAAGAGACCCAGTACTTC
NA,NA,TRBV12-3/TRBV12-4,TRBJ2-1,CASRTASYNEQFF,TGTGCCAGCAGGACAGCCTCGTACAATGAGCAGTTCTTC
many,NA,TRBV5-1,TRBJ2-7,CASSLSGTPYEQYF,TGCGCCAGCAGCTTATCCGGGACACCCTACGAGCAGTACTTC
few,NA,TRBV2,TRBJ2-2,CASSDRRGSTNTGELFF,TGTGCCAGCAGTGACCGGCGGGGATCAACGAACACCGGGGAGCTGTTTTTT
NA,NA,TRBV6-6,TRBJ1-1,CASIPDISRPEAFF,TGTGCCAGCATTCCTGACATCAGCAGACCTGAAGCTTTCTTT
NA,TRBD1,TRBV7-8,TRBJ1-3,CASRRSGDRGYGNTIYF,TGTGCCAGCAGAAGAAGCGGGGACAGGGGTTACGGAAACACCATATATTTT
NA,NA,TRBV19,TRBJ2-5,CASSMVAGAQETQYF,TGTGCCAGTAGTATGGTTGCGGGGGCCCAAGAGACCCAGTACTTC
once,NA,TRBV7-2,TRBJ1-1,CASSQGHINAEAFF,TGTGCCAGCAGCCAAGGACATATCAACGCCGAAGCTTTCTTT
NA,TRBD1,TRBV30,TRBJ1-6,CAWYTGGNSPLHF,TGTGCCTGGTATACAGGGGGGAATTCACCCCTCCACTTT
NA,NA,TRBV6-5,TRBJ2-1,CASSRDSSGWREQFF,TGTGCCAGCAGCAGGGACTCCTCCGGATGGCGGGAGCAGTTCTTC
NA,NA,TRBV25-1,TRBJ2-3,CASSMTGDSTDTQYF,TGTGCCAGCAGTATGACAGGTGATAGCACAGATACGCAGTATTTT
many,NA,TRBV7-8,TRBJ2-6,CASSLAGSGANVLTF,TGTGCCAGCAGCTTAGCGGGCTCTGGGGCCAACGTCCTGACTTTC
few,NA,TRBV7-9,TRBJ2-1,CASSLGPLADEQFF,TGTGCCAGCAGCCTCGGCCCTCTTGCGGATGAGCAGTTCTTC
NA,NA,TRBV7-9,TRBJ1-2,CASSPPLEANYGYTF,TGTGCCAGCAGCCCCCCCCTTGAGGCTAACTATGGCTACACCTTC
NA,NA,TRBV28,TRBJ1-1,CASSLAVMNTEAFF,TGTGCCAGCAGTTTGGCGGTAATGAACACTGAAGCTTTCTTT
few,NA,TRBV3-1,TRBJ1-1,CASSVQGINTEAFF,TGTGCCAGCAGCGTCCAGGGAATTAACACTGAAGCTTTCTTT
NA,NA,TRBV5-1,TRBJ2-1,CASHAGGTYNEQFF,TGCGCCAGCCACGCAGGGGGGACCTACAATGAGCAGTTCTTC
few,TRBD1,TRBV14,TRBJ1-1,CASGQGPMNTEAFF,TGTGCCAGCGGACAGGGACCCATGAACACTGAAGCTTTCTTT
many,TRBD1,TRBV2,TRBJ2-7,CASSEVTGEWNEQYF,TGTGCCAGCAGTGAAGTTACAGGGGAATGGAACGAGCAGTACTTC